The sequence of this T cell receptor beta chain was determined in a study of Graves' ophthalmopathy and Graves' hyperthyroidism. RNA transcripts yielded amplified TCR beta CDR3 regions. An initial RT-PCR round employing HTBI primers preceded a second-round multiplex PCR. TCRdb re-derived calls from the multiplex PCR reads in MiXCR, one entry per CDR3 protein. The table has some 250,000 distinct CDR3 sequences, 45% to 55% seen once; the top ten hold less than 60%. The CDR3 has 15 amino acids. Looked up from germline, CDR1 is ENHRY and CDR2 is SYGVKD. V was pared by 0 bases and J by 7 bases, with 10 bases between.

The receptor's source is an adult man with Graves' ophthalmopathy. Sequencing was performed on peripheral blood. The rearrangement joins TRBV10-3 to TRBJ1-6, with D perhaps TRBD1 (5 bases). The CDR3 loop reads CAISESRESNSPLHF. CDR3 DNA: TGTGCCATCAGTGAGTCCAGGGAAAGCAATTCACCCCTCCACTTT.